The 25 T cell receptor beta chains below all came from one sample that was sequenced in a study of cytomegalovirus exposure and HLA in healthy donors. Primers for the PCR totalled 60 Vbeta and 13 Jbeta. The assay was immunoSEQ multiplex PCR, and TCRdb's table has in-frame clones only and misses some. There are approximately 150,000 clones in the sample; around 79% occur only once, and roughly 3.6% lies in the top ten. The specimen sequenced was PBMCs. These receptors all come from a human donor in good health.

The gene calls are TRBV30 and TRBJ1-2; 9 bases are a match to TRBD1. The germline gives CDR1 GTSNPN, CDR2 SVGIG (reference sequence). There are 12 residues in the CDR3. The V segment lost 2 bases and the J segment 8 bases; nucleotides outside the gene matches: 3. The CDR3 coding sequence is TGTGCCTGGAGTACAGGGGGCAGGGGCTACACCTTC. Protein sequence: CAWSTGGRGYTF.

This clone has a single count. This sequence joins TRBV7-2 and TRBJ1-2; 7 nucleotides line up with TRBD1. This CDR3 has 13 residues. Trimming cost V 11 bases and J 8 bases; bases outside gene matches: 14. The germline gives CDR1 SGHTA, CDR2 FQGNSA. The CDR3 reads CAGGRAGGRGYTF. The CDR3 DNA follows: TGTGCCGGCGGACGCGCAGGGGGTCGGGGCTACACCTTC.

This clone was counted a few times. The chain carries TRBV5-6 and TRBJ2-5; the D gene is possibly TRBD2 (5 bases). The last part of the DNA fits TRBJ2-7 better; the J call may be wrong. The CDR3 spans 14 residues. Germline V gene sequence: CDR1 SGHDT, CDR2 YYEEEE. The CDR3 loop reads CASSLTPPSSEQYF. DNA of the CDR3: TGTGCCAGCAGCTTGACACCCCCTAGCAGCGAGCAGTACTTC.

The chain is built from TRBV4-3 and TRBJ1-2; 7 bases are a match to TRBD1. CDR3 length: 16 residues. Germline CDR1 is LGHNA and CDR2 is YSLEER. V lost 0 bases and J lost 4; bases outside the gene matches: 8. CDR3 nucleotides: TGCGCCAGCAGCCAAGAGTTCCTAGGGACAGCCTATGGCTACACCTTC. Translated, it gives CASSQEFLGTAYGYTF.

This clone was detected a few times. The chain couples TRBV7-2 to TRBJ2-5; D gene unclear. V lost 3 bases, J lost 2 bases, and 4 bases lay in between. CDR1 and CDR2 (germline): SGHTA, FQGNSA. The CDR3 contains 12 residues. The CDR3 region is CASSFSQETQYF. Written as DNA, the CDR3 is TGTGCCAGCAGCTTTTCTCAAGAGACCCAGTACTTC.

Here the CDR3 DNA reads TGTGCCAGCAGCTTGGACAGGGTTTCATGGCAGCCCCAGCATTTT. It yields the protein CASSLDRVSWQPQHF. V usage is TRBV5-8 and J usage is TRBJ1-5; tentative D call: TRBD1 (6 bases). Trimming left V 0 bases short and J 7 bases short, with 14 bases between. Germline CDR1 is SGHTS and CDR2 is YDEGEE. This CDR3 region has 15 residues.

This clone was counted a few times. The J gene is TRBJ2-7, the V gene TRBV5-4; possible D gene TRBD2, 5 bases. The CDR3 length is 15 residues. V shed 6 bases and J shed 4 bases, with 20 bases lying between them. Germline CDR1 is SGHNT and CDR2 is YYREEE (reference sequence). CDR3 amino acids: CASKFSGDLAYEQYF. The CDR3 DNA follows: TGTGCCAGCAAGTTCTCTGGGGATCTAGCTTACGAGCAGTACTTC.

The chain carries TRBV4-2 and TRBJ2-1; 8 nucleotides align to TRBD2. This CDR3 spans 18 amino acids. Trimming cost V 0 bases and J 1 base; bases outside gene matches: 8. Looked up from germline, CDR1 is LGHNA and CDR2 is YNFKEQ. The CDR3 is CASSQEQRGPSSYNEQFF. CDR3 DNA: TGTGCCAGCAGCCAAGAACAGCGGGGGCCCTCTTCCTACAATGAGCAGTTCTTC.

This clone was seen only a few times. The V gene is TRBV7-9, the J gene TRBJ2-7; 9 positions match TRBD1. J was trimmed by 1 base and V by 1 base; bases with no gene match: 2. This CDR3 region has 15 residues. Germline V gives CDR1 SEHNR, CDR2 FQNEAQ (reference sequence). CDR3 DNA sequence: TGTGCCAGCAGCTTAGGGACAGGGGAGTCCTACGAGCAGTACTTC. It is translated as CASSLGTGESYEQYF.

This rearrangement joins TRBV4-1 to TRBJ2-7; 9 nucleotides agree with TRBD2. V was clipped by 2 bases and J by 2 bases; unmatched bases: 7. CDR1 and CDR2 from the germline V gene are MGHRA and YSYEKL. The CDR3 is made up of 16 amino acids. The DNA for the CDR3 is TGCGCCAGCAGCCAACCGACTAGCGGACGCGCCTACGAGCAGTACTTC. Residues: CASSQPTSGRAYEQYF.

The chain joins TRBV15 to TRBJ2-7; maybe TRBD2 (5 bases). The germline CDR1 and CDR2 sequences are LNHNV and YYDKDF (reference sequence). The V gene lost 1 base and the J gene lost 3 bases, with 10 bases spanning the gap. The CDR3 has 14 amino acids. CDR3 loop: CATSRGGLNYEQYF. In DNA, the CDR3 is TGTGCCACCAGCAGAGGCGGACTGAACTACGAGCAGTACTTC.

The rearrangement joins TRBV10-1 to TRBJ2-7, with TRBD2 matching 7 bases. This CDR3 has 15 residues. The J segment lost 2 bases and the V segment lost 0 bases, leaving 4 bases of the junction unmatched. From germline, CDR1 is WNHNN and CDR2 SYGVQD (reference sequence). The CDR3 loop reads CASSESTGRAYEQYF. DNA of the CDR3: TGCGCCAGCAGTGAGTCGACTGGGAGGGCCTACGAGCAGTACTTC.

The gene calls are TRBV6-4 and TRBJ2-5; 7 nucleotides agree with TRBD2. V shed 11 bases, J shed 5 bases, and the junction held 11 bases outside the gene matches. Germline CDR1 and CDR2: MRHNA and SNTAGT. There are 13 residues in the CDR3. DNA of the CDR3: TGTGCCGCCGGGGGGTTATTGAGGGAGACCCAGTACTTC. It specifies CAAGGLLRETQYF.

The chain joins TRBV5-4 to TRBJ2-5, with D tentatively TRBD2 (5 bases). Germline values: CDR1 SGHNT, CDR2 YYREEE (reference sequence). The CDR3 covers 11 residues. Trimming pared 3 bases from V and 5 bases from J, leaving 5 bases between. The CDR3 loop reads CASSSGETQYF. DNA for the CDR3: TGTGCCAGCAGCTCGGGGGAGACCCAGTACTTC.

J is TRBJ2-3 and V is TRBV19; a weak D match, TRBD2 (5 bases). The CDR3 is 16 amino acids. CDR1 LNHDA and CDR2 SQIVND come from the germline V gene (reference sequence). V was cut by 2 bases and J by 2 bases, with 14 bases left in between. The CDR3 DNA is TGTGCCAGTAGTATAAGTTCCCCGGAGGCCACAGATACGCAGTATTTT. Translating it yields CASSISSPEATDTQYF.

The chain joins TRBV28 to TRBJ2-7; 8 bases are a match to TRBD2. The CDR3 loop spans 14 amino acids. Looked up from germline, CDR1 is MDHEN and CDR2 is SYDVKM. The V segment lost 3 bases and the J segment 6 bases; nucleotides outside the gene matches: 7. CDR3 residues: CASSLRAGAGEQYF. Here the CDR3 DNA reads TGTGCCAGCAGTTTGAGAGCGGGAGCGGGCGAGCAGTACTTC.

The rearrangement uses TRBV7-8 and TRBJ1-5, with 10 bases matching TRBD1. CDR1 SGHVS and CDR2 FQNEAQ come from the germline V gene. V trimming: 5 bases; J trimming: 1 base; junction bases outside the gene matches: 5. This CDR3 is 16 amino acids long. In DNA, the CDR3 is TGTGCCAGCAGCCCTAGACAGGGGGCGAGCAATCAGCCCCAGCATTTT. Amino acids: CASSPRQGASNQPQHF.

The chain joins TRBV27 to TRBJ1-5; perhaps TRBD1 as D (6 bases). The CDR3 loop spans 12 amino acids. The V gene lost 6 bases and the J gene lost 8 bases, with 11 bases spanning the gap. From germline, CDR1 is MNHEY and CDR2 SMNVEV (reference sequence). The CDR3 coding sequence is TGTGCCAGCAGCCCTAGGGGGAAGCCCCAGCATTTT. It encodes CASSPRGKPQHF.

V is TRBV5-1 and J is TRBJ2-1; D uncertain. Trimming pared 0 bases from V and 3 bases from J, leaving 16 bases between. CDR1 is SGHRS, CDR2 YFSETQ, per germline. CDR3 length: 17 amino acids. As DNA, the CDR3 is TGCGCCAGCAGCTTGGTACTAACTACTGGAAGCTACAATGAGCAGTTCTTC. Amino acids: CASSLVLTTGSYNEQFF. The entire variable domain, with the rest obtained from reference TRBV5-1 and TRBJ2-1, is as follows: KAGVTQTPRYLIKTRGQQVTLSCSPISGHRSVSWYQQTPGQGLQFLFEYFSETQRNKGNFPGRFSGRQFSNSRSEMNVSTLELGDSALYLCASSLVLTTGSYNEQFFGPGTRLTVL.

In DNA, the CDR3 is TGCGCCAGCAGCCAGATCGGACAGGGAATATCTGGGGCCAACGTCCTGACTTTC. Translated: CASSQIGQGISGANVLTF. V usage is TRBV4-1 and J usage is TRBJ2-6, with 8 positions matching TRBD1. Losses at the gene ends were 3 bases for V and 1 base for J; bases not matched to a gene: 8. CDR1 is MGHRA and CDR2 is YSYEKL in the germline V gene. CDR3 length equals 18 residues.

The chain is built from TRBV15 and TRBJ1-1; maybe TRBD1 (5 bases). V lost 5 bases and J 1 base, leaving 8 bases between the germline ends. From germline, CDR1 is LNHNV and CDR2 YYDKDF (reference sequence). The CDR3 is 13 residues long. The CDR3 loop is CATSGGQNTEAFF. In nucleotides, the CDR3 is TGTGCCACCAGCGGCGGACAGAACACTGAAGCTTTCTTT.

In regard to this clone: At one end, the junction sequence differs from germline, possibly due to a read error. The CDR3 nucleotides are TGTGCCAGCAACTTAATGTCGGGAGGGAAGTCCAATGAGCAGTTCTTC. This translates into CASNLMSGGKSNEQFF. The chain uses TRBV7-3 and TRBJ2-1, with 8 bases lining up with TRBD2. Germline-derived CDR1 and CDR2 are SGHTA and FQGTGA. The length of the CDR3 is 16 residues.

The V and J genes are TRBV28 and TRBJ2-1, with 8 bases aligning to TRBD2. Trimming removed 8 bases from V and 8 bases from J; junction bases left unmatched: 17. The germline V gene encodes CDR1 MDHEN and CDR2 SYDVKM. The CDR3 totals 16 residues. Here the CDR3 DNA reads TGTGCCAGCTCTACCGAGGCGAGCGGGAGAGGCGATGAGCAGTTCTTC. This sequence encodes CASSTEASGRGDEQFF.

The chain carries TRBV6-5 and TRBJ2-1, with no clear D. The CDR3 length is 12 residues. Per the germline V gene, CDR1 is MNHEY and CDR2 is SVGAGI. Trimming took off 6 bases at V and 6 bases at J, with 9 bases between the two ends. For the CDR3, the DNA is TGTGCCAGCAGCCAGGTCGGCAATGAGCAGTTCTTC. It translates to CASSQVGNEQFF.

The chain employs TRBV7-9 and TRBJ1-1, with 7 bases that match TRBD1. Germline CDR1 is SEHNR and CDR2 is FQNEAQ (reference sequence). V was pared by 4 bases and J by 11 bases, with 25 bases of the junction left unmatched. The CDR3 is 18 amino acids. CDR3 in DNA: TGTGCCAGCAGCTATGACGTTACCGGGACAGCGCCTGGAGGTGGTGCTTTCTTT. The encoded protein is CASSYDVTGTAPGGGAFF.